These 3 T cell receptor beta chains came from one sample sequenced in a study of blood T cells in healthy people across ages (dated by TCRdb to 2014 to 2015). Receptor amplification or capture employed 5' RACE. A second PCR of about 6 to 11 cycles was performed with a sample-barcoded 5' primer and a J-beta primer mix. TCRdb passed the public sequencing reads through fastp at Q25 and MiXCR, retaining productive beta sequences. All rows with the same CDR3 protein become a single entry with the most common DNA and genes. For this sample the table gives fewer than 2 million distinct CDR3 sequences, of which about two fifths were detected only once. Approximately 22% of the sample goes to the ten largest clones. The sequenced sample consisted of blood. These receptors were taken from a human donor in good health.

This clonotype appeared a few times. The chain recombines TRBV4-3 with TRBJ2-3; a possible D gene is TRBD2 (5 bases). CDR1 is LGHNA and CDR2 is YSLEER in the germline V gene. The CDR3 has 18 residues. V shed 5 bases and J shed 7 bases, with 28 bases lying between them. The CDR3 here is CASSYDTRGVGKRHTQYF. CDR3 in DNA: TGCGCCAGCAGCTATGACACTCGGGGAGTGGGAAAAAGGCATACGCAGTATTTT.

In this sample, this clonotype turned up many times. The genes are TRBV29-1 and TRBJ2-7; 8 bases are a match to TRBD1. Germline V CDR1 and CDR2: SQVTM, ANQGSEA. The CDR3 is made up of 12 amino acids. The V segment lost 8 bases and the J segment 2 bases; nucleotides outside the gene matches: 5. The CDR3 sequence: CSYRTGTYEQYF. CDR3 nucleotides: TGCAGCTACCGGACAGGGACCTACGAGCAGTACTTC.

The rearrangement uses TRBV6-5 and TRBJ1-2; D might be TRBD1 (6 bases). Germline V lookup: CDR1 MNHEY, CDR2 SVGAGI. The CDR3 spans 13 residues. V dropped 2 bases and J dropped 8 bases, with 12 bases sitting between them. The DNA for the CDR3 is TGTGCCAGCAGTTACGGGGGCAGTGTGGGCTACACCTTC. This sequence encodes CASSYGGSVGYTF.